The TCR beta chain described here comes from a study of T-cell reconstitution after alpha-beta-depleted transplantation in children. Study-wide results and caveats: The origin of alpha-beta T cells about two months after transplant was reportedly several hundred expanded graft clones.

Comment on this clonotype: What it binds is unknown.

The TCRbeta library incorporated unique molecular identifiers. TCRdb itself ran the PCR reads through MiXCR, one entry per CDR3 protein. The data hold around 800,000 distinct CDR3 sequences, with 15% to 20% observed a single time. This material consisted of PBMCs, mostly from graft donor cells, taken 360 days after TCRalphabeta/CD19-depleted stem cell transplant. The receptor's source is a male patient younger than 18 who had a stem cell transplant for acute lymphoblastic leukemia, so the T cells may come from the graft donor.

CDR3: CSARGRQGGYGYTF. The CDR3 bases are TGCAGTGCTAGAGGGAGGCAGGGAGGCTATGGCTACACCTTC. The V call is TRBV20-1, the J call TRBJ1-2, with D possibly being TRBD1 (5 bases). Germline-derived CDR1 and CDR2 are DFQATT and SNEGSKA (reference sequence). This CDR3 is 14 amino acids long. V lost 1 base to trimming and J lost 4 bases, with 13 bases between them.